Listed below are T cell receptor beta chains from one sample, sequenced in a study of beta chain features in type 1 diabetes. Method: immunoSEQ multiplex PCR; TCRdb's copy keeps in-frame clones and lacks some. There are more than 110,000 clones in the sample; roughly 7.2% occur only once, and about 1.4% lies in the top ten. The sample comprised central memory CD4+ T cells from blood. The receptor source for this set is a woman aged 30 to 39 in good health. Each CDR3 is given with its conserved first and last residue. D genes are given only for firm matches. Where a row states a size, it is once, few, many or the class of an expanded clone; other rows omit it.

>TRBJ2-2|TRBV7-2|few|NA
CASGGSVSAGELFF
TGTGCCAGCGGTGGTTCTGTTAGCGCCGGGGAGCTGTTTTTT
>TRBJ2-1|TRBV7-2|NA|TRBD2
CASSLRSLAGINEQFF
TGTGCCAGCAGCCTGCGCTCCCTAGCGGGGATCAATGAGCAGTTCTTC
>TRBJ2-1|TRBV18|few|TRBD1
CASSLLTGVGNEQFF
TGTGCCAGCTCCCTCTTGACAGGGGTAGGAAATGAGCAGTTCTTC
>TRBJ2-5|TRBV4-2|few|TRBD2
CASSQTSGRAQTQYF
TGTGCCAGCAGCCAAACTAGCGGGAGGGCCCAGACCCAGTACTTC
>TRBJ2-1|TRBV4-3|many|TRBD2
CASSQVAGSSYNEQFF
TGCGCCAGCAGCCAAGTAGCGGGGAGCTCCTACAATGAGCAGTTCTTC
>TRBJ2-3|TRBV18|few|NA
CASSPPVGAQGTDTQYF
TGTGCCAGCTCACCCCCTGTAGGGGCCCAAGGAACAGATACGCAGTATTTT
>TRBJ1-1|TRBV15|NA|TRBD1
CATSRDRSQGAVNTEAFF
TGTGCCACCAGCAGAGATCGGTCGCAGGGGGCGGTGAACACTGAAGCTTTCTTT
>TRBJ2-1|TRBV4-3|few|TRBD2
CASSQDAGTSGSFGQFF
TGCGCCAGCAGCCAAGATGCCGGGACTAGCGGGAGTTTTGGGCAGTTCTTC
>TRBJ2-1|TRBV7-8|NA|TRBD2
CASSSHASGRSRDEQFF
TGTGCCAGCAGCTCCCACGCAAGCGGGAGATCGAGGGATGAGCAGTTCTTC
>TRBJ2-6|TRBV2|few|TRBD2
CASIYGLATGANVLTF
TGTGCCAGCATCTATGGACTAGCGACTGGGGCCAACGTCCTGACTTTC
>TRBJ2-7|TRBV19|few|TRBD2
CASSIMAAGTSVYEQYF
TGTGCCAGTAGTATCATGGCCGCCGGGACTAGCGTTTACGAGCAGTACTTC
>TRBJ2-5|TRBV28|NA|TRBD2
CASRLAGGYQETQYF
TGTGCCAGCAGACTAGCGGGAGGCTACCAAGAGACCCAGTACTTC
>TRBJ1-5|TRBV18|few|NA
CASSPSPGGEPQHF
TGTGCCAGCTCACCATCCCCCGGGGGGGAGCCCCAGCATTTT
>TRBJ2-7|TRBV4-2|many|NA
CASSQDPSSGEQYF
TGTGCCAGCAGCCAAGACCCTAGTTCGGGAGAGCAGTACTTC
>TRBJ2-3|TRBV7-2|few|NA
CASSPSVPDTQYF
TGTGCCAGCAGCCCCTCGGTCCCAGATACGCAGTATTTT
>TRBJ2-2|TRBV7-7|NA|NA
CASRLGQNTGELFF
TGTGCTAGCAGACTTGGACAGAACACCGGGGAGCTGTTTTTT
>TRBJ2-1|TRBV6-6|few|TRBD2
CASSYQLAGYNEQFF
TGTGCCAGCAGTTACCAGCTAGCGGGGTACAATGAGCAGTTCTTC
>TRBJ2-1|TRBV7-9|NA|TRBD2
CASSQYGTSGSNEQFF
TGTGCCAGCAGCCAATACGGGACTAGCGGGAGCAATGAGCAGTTCTTC
>TRBJ1-3|TRBV27|few|TRBD1
CASSFRATRQGDGNTIYF
TGTGCCAGCAGTTTCCGAGCCACGAGACAGGGGGACGGAAACACCATATATTTT
>TRBJ1-1|TRBV30|NA|NA
CAWTLGADTEAFF
TGTGCCTGGACTCTAGGGGCGGACACTGAAGCTTTCTTT
>TRBJ1-5|TRBV28|many|NA
CASLRASQPQHF
TGTGCCAGCTTGAGGGCTTCGCAGCCCCAGCATTTT
>TRBJ1-5|TRBV28|few|TRBD1
CASTSTGASNQPQHF
TGTGCCAGCACGTCGACAGGGGCTAGCAATCAGCCCCAGCATTTT
>TRBJ1-5|TRBV27|NA|NA
CASSAWRRQPQHF
TGTGCCAGCAGCGCATGGAGACGACAGCCCCAGCATTTT
>TRBJ2-1|TRBV5-1|many|TRBD2
CASSFSGSEDEQFF
TGCGCCAGCAGCTTTAGCGGGAGTGAGGATGAGCAGTTCTTC
>TRBJ2-1|TRBV7-9|few|TRBD2
CASSLVGGGAENEQFF
TGTGCCAGCAGCTTAGTCGGGGGGGGAGCAGAAAATGAGCAGTTCTTC
>TRBJ2-2|TRBV29-1|few|TRBD2
CSVQWFSGRNTGELFF
TGCAGCGTCCAATGGTTTAGCGGGAGAAACACCGGGGAGCTGTTTTTT
>TRBJ2-7|TRBV28|few|NA
CASSSSGTGSYEQYF
NA
>TRBJ1-5|TRBV10-3|few|NA
CAISVGSSNQPQHF
TGTGCCATCAGTGTTGGCAGTAGCAATCAGCCCCAGCATTTT